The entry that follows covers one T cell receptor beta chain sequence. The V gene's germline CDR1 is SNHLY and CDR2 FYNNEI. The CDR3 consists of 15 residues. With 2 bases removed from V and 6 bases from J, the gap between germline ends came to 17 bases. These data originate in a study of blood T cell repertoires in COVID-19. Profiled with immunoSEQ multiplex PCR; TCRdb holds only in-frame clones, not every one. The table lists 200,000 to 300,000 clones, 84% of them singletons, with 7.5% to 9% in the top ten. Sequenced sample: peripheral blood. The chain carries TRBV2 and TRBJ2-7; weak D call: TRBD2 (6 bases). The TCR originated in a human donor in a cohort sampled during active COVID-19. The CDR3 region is CASSEPGRGFSEQYF. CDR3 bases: TGTGCCAGCAGTGAACCAGGGCGGGGATTTTCCGAGCAGTACTTC.